This T cell receptor beta chain was profiled in a study of T cells in Graves' hyperthyroidism and ophthalmopathy. Amplification yielded TCR beta CDR3 regions, with RNA transcripts as the source. Carried out on the TCR CDR3, a first-round RT-PCR used the HTBI primer set. Each CDR3 protein gets one entry after TCRdb re-called the multiplex PCR reads with MiXCR. The sample comprises around 520,000 distinct CDR3 sequences, 14% of which are singletons, and over 11% rests with the top ten. This clonotype showed up many times. Graves' hyperthyroidism was deemed stable given no ophthalmopathy progression within 18 months. The authors obtained PBMCs from around 10 ml of fresh peripheral blood. Sequencing used blood. The TCR comes from a woman between 40 and 50 years old with Graves' hyperthyroidism.

The CDR3 DNA sequence: TGTGCCAGCAACGGCAGTCCCGGGGAGCTGTTTTTT. It yields the protein CASNGSPGELFF. The chain employs TRBV2 and TRBJ2-2; the D is unclear. The germline V gene has CDR1 SNHLY and CDR2 FYNNEI. This CDR3 has 12 residues. V dropped 7 bases and J dropped 6 bases, with 9 bases sitting between them.